The next 28 T cell receptor beta chains were all read from a single sample in a study of T cell responses to AZD1222 COVID-19 vaccine (dated by TCRdb to about 2021). Libraries were prepared through the immunoSEQ multiplex PCR assay. TCRdb retrieved this table from immuneACCESS and kept in-frame rearrangements only. Not all clones are present; in checked studies, unresolved V genes account for under half, and no reason is known for the remainder. Present in this sample are 150,000 to 160,000 clones, about nine tenths of which were seen just once. The ten largest clonotypes hold roughly 2.9% of the sample. What this sample's time point label stands for: baseline before first vaccination. Sequenced material: peripheral blood, taken on day 0 of AZD1222 vaccination. Receptors were obtained from an adult in good health.

The rearrangement links TRBV5-1 to TRBJ2-7, with D perhaps TRBD2 (5 bases). V lost 4 bases, J lost 6 bases, and 11 bases lay in between. The CDR3 is 12 residues long. Germline assignment: CDR1 SGHRS and CDR2 YFSETQ. CDR3 region: CASSRDGLEQYF. The CDR3 nucleotides are TGCGCCAGCAGCCGCGACGGACTCGAGCAGTACTTC.

The chain is built from TRBV10-3 and TRBJ1-4; no reliable D call. There are 13 residues in the CDR3. The V gene's germline CDR1 is ENHRY and CDR2 SYGVKD. The germline V and J ends were trimmed by 9 bases and 7 bases, with 15 bases remaining between them. CDR3 sequence reads: CAIGPMVGEKLFF. The CDR3 bases are TGTGCCATAGGACCCATGGTTGGTGAAAAACTGTTTTTT.

This clone was picked up one time. In DNA, the CDR3 is TGTGCCAGCAGCTTGGGGACAGACAATCAGCCCCAGCATTTT. Its protein is CASSLGTDNQPQHF. The rearrangement uses TRBV5-4 and TRBJ1-5, with a tentative D call TRBD1 (6 bases). Germline assignment: CDR1 SGHNT and CDR2 YYREEE (reference sequence). V gave up 0 bases and J gave up 3 bases, with 7 bases separating them. CDR3 length: 14 residues.

This rearrangement joins TRBV27 to TRBJ1-5; D uncertain. Per germline, CDR1 MNHEY and CDR2 SMNVEV (reference sequence). The CDR3 has 14 amino acids. The V and J ends lost 5 bases and 12 bases respectively, with 20 bases between them. CDR3 residues: CASSPIAQSGDQHF. CDR3 DNA: TGTGCCAGCAGTCCTATCGCTCAATCCGGAGACCAGCATTTT.

This chain uses TRBV25-1 with TRBJ2-3, with a possible D match to TRBD2 (6 bases). CDR1 is MGHDK and CDR2 is SYGVNS in the germline V gene. V was shortened by 5 bases and J by 2 bases, with 11 bases between the two germline ends. This CDR3 has 14 residues. The CDR3 region has the DNA TGTGCCAGCAGTACCCGGGACTTCACAGATACGCAGTATTTT. It yields the protein CASSTRDFTDTQYF.

This rearrangement joins TRBV5-1 to TRBJ2-5; 7 bases map to TRBD1. Germline CDR1 and CDR2: SGHRS and YFSETQ. Trimming cost V 1 base and J 1 base; bases outside gene matches: 10. The CDR3 spans 17 residues. The CDR3 DNA follows: TGCGCCAGCAGCTTGCGCTCGTCCGGGACAGTCCAAGAGACCCAGTACTTC. Amino acids: CASSLRSSGTVQETQYF. Full variable domain (missing parts from reference TRBV5-1 and TRBJ2-5): KAGVTQTPRYLIKTRGQQVTLSCSPISGHRSVSWYQQTPGQGLQFLFEYFSETQRNKGNFPGRFSGRQFSNSRSEMNVSTLELGDSALYLCASSLRSSGTVQETQYFGPGTRLLVL.

The chain employs TRBV7-9 and TRBJ1-5; perhaps TRBD1 as D (5 bases). This CDR3 comprises 13 residues. V lost 8 bases and J lost 3, with 11 bases in between. Looked up from germline, CDR1 is SEHNR and CDR2 is FQNEAQ (reference sequence). The DNA for the CDR3 is TGTGCCAGCCGATCAGGGTTCAATCAGCCCCAGCATTTT. Translation: CASRSGFNQPQHF.

V usage is TRBV29-1 and J usage is TRBJ2-7, with unresolved D. The germline gives CDR1 SQVTM, CDR2 ANQGSEA. The V gene lost 0 bases and the J gene lost 1 base, with 7 bases spanning the gap. The CDR3 is made up of 13 amino acids. CDR3: CSVEDGQSYEQYF. DNA for the CDR3: TGCAGCGTTGAAGATGGGCAATCCTACGAGCAGTACTTC.

This chain uses TRBV27 with TRBJ1-5; 8 positions agree with TRBD1. Looked up from germline, CDR1 is MNHEY and CDR2 is SMNVEV (reference sequence). J lost 3 bases, V lost 3 bases, and 4 bases had no gene match. The CDR3 extends over 15 amino acids. DNA for the CDR3: TGTGCCAGCAGTTTCGGGACAGGACTCAATCAGCCCCAGCATTTT. The encoded protein is CASSFGTGLNQPQHF.

This chain joins TRBV2 and TRBJ1-2, with 7 bases aligning to TRBD1. Germline-derived CDR1 and CDR2 are SNHLY and FYNNEI. With 6 bases clipped from V and 5 bases from J, the junction kept 12 bases outside the gene matches. The CDR3 is 15 residues long. The CDR3 DNA follows: TGTGCCAGCAGCAAAACAGGGGAATATGGGTATGGCTACACCTTC. It codes for CASSKTGEYGYGYTF.

V and J are TRBV5-5 and TRBJ2-1; 13 nucleotides match TRBD2. The trim removed 0 bases at V and 9 bases at J, leaving 6 bases unmatched. The CDR3 is made up of 16 amino acids. The germline CDR1 and CDR2 sequences are SGHKS and YYEKEE (reference sequence). The CDR3 region is CASSLGLAGGTAEQFF. The CDR3, as DNA: TGTGCCAGCAGCTTGGGACTAGCGGGGGGCACGGCTGAGCAGTTCTTC.

The rearrangement uses TRBV19 and TRBJ1-2; a weak D match, TRBD1 (5 bases). Trimming removed 7 bases from V and 5 bases from J, with 20 bases in between. From germline, CDR1 is LNHDA and CDR2 SQIVND (reference sequence). The CDR3 sequence is 15 residues long. The CDR3 spells CASTFGGKVVYGYTF. Written as DNA, the CDR3 is TGTGCCAGTACGTTCGGGGGGAAAGTTGTATATGGCTACACCTTC. Complete variable domain (other parts from reference TRBV19 and TRBJ1-2): DGGITQSPKYLFRKEGQNVTLSCEQNLNHDAMYWYRQDPGQGLRLIYYSQIVNDFQKGDIAEGYSVSREKKESFPLTVTSAQKNPTAFYLCASTFGGKVVYGYTFGSGTRLTVV.

This chain joins TRBV6-2 or TRBV6-3 and TRBJ1-1; 8 nucleotides agree with TRBD1. This CDR3 region has 12 residues. J gave up 6 bases and V 5 bases, and 2 bases lay outside the gene matches. CDR1 is MNHEY and CDR2 is SVGEGT in the germline V gene. The CDR3, as DNA: TGTGCCAGCAGTGACAGGGGTCCTGAAGCTTTCTTT. Amino acid sequence: CASSDRGPEAFF.

This chain links TRBV6-5 with TRBJ1-5; no definite D call. The CDR3 length is 13 residues. Germline CDR1 MNHEY, CDR2 SVGAGI. V was cut by 2 bases and J by 3 bases, with 5 bases left in between. CDR3 region: CASSYAYNQPQHF. The CDR3 DNA reads as TGTGCCAGCAGTTACGCATACAATCAGCCCCAGCATTTT.

The rearrangement links TRBV6-2 or TRBV6-3 to TRBJ2-2, with 10 bases identical to TRBD2. The trim removed 1 base at V and 0 bases at J, leaving 8 bases unmatched. Germline V gene sequence: CDR1 MNHEY, CDR2 SVGEGT. This CDR3 has 19 amino acids. The CDR3 nucleotides read TGTGCCAGCAGTTACTTGGCTAGCGGGGGCCTCTCGAACACCGGGGAGCTGTTTTTT. Translation gives CASSYLASGGLSNTGELFF.

This clone was detected only a few times. The genes are TRBV29-1 and TRBJ1-2; a weak D match, TRBD1 (6 bases). Trimming cost V 5 bases and J 6 bases, with 13 bases left between them. This CDR3 comprises 12 residues. The germline CDR1 and CDR2 sequences are SQVTM and ANQGSEA. The CDR3, as DNA: TGCAGCGTTAGGACAGCTTTCGATGGCTACACCTTC. Residues: CSVRTAFDGYTF.

The chain combines TRBV7-2 with TRBJ2-1, with D possibly matching TRBD2 (6 bases). This CDR3 has 17 residues. V dropped 0 bases and J dropped 0 bases, with 12 bases sitting between them. Germline lookup yields CDR1 SGHTA and CDR2 FQGNSA. The CDR3 DNA reads TGTGCCAGCAGCTTAGCGCGGGGCCAACGCTCCTACAATGAGCAGTTCTTC. This codes for CASSLARGQRSYNEQFF.

The chain combines TRBV6-5 with TRBJ2-3, with D possibly matching TRBD1 (5 bases). Germline V CDR1 and CDR2: MNHEY, SVGAGI. Trimming shortened V by 10 bases and J by 2 bases, and 13 bases separated the two germline ends. The CDR3 sequence is 13 residues long. The CDR3, as DNA: TGTGCCATCCGGACACACTTCACAGATACGCAGTATTTT. Protein product: CAIRTHFTDTQYF.

The rearrangement links TRBV12-3 or TRBV12-4 to TRBJ2-5; D unclear. V lost 3 bases and J lost 1, with 6 bases in between. CDR3 length equals 13 residues. The CDR3: CASSLRSQETQYF. Here the CDR3 DNA reads TGTGCCAGCAGTTTGAGGAGCCAAGAGACCCAGTACTTC.

V gene TRBV6-4 combines with J gene TRBJ1-1, with D possibly matching TRBD1 (5 bases). The CDR3 covers 13 residues. Per germline, CDR1 MRHNA and CDR2 SNTAGT. V lost 4 bases to trimming and J lost 2 bases, with 8 bases between them. CDR3 DNA: TGTGCCAGCAGTGTACAGGCTAACACTGAAGCTTTCTTT. Amino acids: CASSVQANTEAFF.

This clone was counted once. The chain combines TRBV21-1 with TRBJ2-3; TRBD2 reflects the table's D call only, with no check against the DNA. TRBV21-1 is a known pseudogene. The CDR3 loop spans 17 amino acids. The CDR3 spells CASSLRHAGGGADTQYF. The CDR3 DNA reads as TGTGCCAGCAGCCTACGTCACGCGGGGGGAGGGGCAGATACGCAGTATTTT.

V gene TRBV4-3 combines with J gene TRBJ2-2, with 12 bases fitting TRBD2. The J segment lost 5 bases and the V segment lost 3 bases, leaving 7 bases of the junction unmatched. The CDR3 extends over 17 amino acids. The germline V gene encodes CDR1 LGHNA and CDR2 YSLEER. For the CDR3, the DNA is TGCGCCAGCAGCCAGAGGACTAGCGGGGCGATAACCGGGGAGCTGTTTTTT. Amino acids: CASSQRTSGAITGELFF.

The V gene is TRBV7-9, the J gene TRBJ2-5; TRBD2 might be the D (5 bases). This CDR3 has 14 residues. Germline CDR1 SEHNR, CDR2 FQNEAQ (reference sequence). V was shortened by 1 base and J by 4 bases, with 10 bases between the two germline ends. In DNA form, the CDR3 reads TGTGCCAGCAGCTTAGGTCTAGAGGGAGAGACCCAGTACTTC. Translated, it gives CASSLGLEGETQYF. Supplemented by reference TRBV7-9 and TRBJ2-5, the full variable domain reads DTGVSQNPRHKITKRGQNVTFRCDPISEHNRLYWYRQTLGQGPEFLTYFQNEAQLEKSRLLSDRFSAERPKGSFSTLEIQRTEQGDSAMYLCASSLGLEGETQYFGPGTRLLVL.

V is TRBV19 and J is TRBJ2-5, with 8 bases fitting TRBD1. The CDR3 runs to 16 residues. The trim removed 3 bases at V and 5 bases at J, leaving 11 bases unmatched. Germline assignment: CDR1 LNHDA and CDR2 SQIVND (reference sequence). The CDR3 loop is CASSIAQGAFGETQYF. The CDR3 DNA sequence: TGTGCCAGTAGTATCGCTCAGGGGGCCTTTGGGGAGACCCAGTACTTC. Based on the CDR3 plus reference TRBV19 and TRBJ2-5, the full variable domain is DGGITQSPKYLFRKEGQNVTLSCEQNLNHDAMYWYRQDPGQGLRLIYYSQIVNDFQKGDIAEGYSVSREKKESFPLTVTSAQKNPTAFYLCASSIAQGAFGETQYFGPGTRLLVL.

The chain's CDR3 is CSVADIEQFF. In DNA form, the CDR3 reads TGCAGCGTTGCCGACATCGAGCAGTTCTTC. This chain uses TRBV29-1 with TRBJ2-1; D not resolved. Germline V gene lookup returns CDR1 SQVTM and CDR2 ANQGSEA. Between the trimmed V and J ends, which lost 4 bases and 10 bases, there was a span of 8 bases. The CDR3 is 10 amino acids.

V gene TRBV29-1 combines with J gene TRBJ1-1; 8 nucleotides line up with TRBD1. This CDR3 contains 14 residues. With V trimmed by 7 bases and J by 5 bases, 12 bases remained unmatched. Looked up from germline, CDR1 is SQVTM and CDR2 is ANQGSEA. As DNA, the CDR3 is TGCAGCGCCCGAGTCGACAGGGGAGGTACTGAAGCTTTCTTT. Amino acid sequence: CSARVDRGGTEAFF.

This clone appeared a single time. The V gene is TRBV5-1, the J gene TRBJ2-1, with D perhaps TRBD2 (5 bases). Germline lookup yields CDR1 SGHRS and CDR2 YFSETQ. Deletions cut 0 bases from V and 9 bases from J, with 16 bases between. The CDR3 is 15 amino acids. CDR3 protein: CASSLVAGGRGEQFF. CDR3 bases: TGCGCCAGCAGCTTGGTAGCAGGCGGCCGGGGTGAGCAGTTCTTC.

This sequence joins TRBV4-3 and TRBJ2-1; 13 nucleotides match TRBD2. The germline CDR1 and CDR2 sequences are LGHNA and YSLEER. V was clipped by 0 bases and J by 8 bases; unmatched bases: 10. This CDR3 contains 18 residues. The CDR3 nucleotides read TGCGCCAGCAGCCAAGAAAGGGGAACTAGCGGGGGGGCTTATGAGCAGTTCTTC. Encoded protein: CASSQERGTSGGAYEQFF.